A selection of T cell receptor beta chains follows, all from one sample in a study of blood T cells in healthy people across ages. TCRdb called the 5' RACE reads again in MiXCR, with one record for every CDR3 protein. This table has fewer than 2 million distinct CDR3 sequences, about two fifths appearing once. The sequenced sample consisted of blood. The receptors stem from a human donor in good health. Both conserved end residues are part of each CDR3. Fields, in order: V gene, CDR3 protein.

v_gene: TRBV5-1
CDR3aa: CASSLLAGVTLQETQYF

v_gene: TRBV7-2
CDR3aa: CASSYVYNQPQHF

v_gene: TRBV11-2
CDR3aa: CASSLRFGENSPLHF

v_gene: TRBV11-2
CDR3aa: CASSPGFTGPYEQYF

v_gene: TRBV7-9
CDR3aa: CASGRNRVPYGYTF

v_gene: TRBV5-1
CDR3aa: CASSTGLITEAFF

v_gene: TRBV29-1
CDR3aa: CSVKPQGAETQYF

v_gene: TRBV20-1
CDR3aa: CSALPGGSGNTIYF

v_gene: TRBV20-1
CDR3aa: CSPGHTYEQYF

v_gene: TRBV25-1
CDR3aa: CASSEVPRLALPYGYTF

v_gene: TRBV5-1
CDR3aa: CASSLGYQGGYEQYF

v_gene: TRBV28
CDR3aa: CASSPTGQGAIYEQYF

v_gene: TRBV28
CDR3aa: CASSFHGGGTYEQYF

v_gene: TRBV7-9
CDR3aa: CASSHRDYPYEQYF

v_gene: TRBV7-2
CDR3aa: CASSLGGDGGETQYF

v_gene: TRBV2
CDR3aa: CASSEAWHEENIRYF

v_gene: TRBV24-1
CDR3aa: CATSELTDPFDEQFF

v_gene: TRBV10-3
CDR3aa: CAISESTRGQTQYF

v_gene: TRBV4-3
CDR3aa: CASSQERDLSTDTQYF

v_gene: TRBV12-3/TRBV12-4
CDR3aa: CASRETGTGANVLTF

v_gene: TRBV7-2
CDR3aa: CASSPSDRASLGGEAFF

v_gene: TRBV28
CDR3aa: CASSTGVDLSYNEQFF

v_gene: TRBV20-1
CDR3aa: CSARRDSLSNEKLFF

v_gene: TRBV13
CDR3aa: CASSSGASSYERYF

v_gene: TRBV20-1
CDR3aa: CSAKRGASYNEQFF

v_gene: TRBV4-3
CDR3aa: CASSRTGAGQASYGYTF

v_gene: TRBV6-6
CDR3aa: CASSPGGSGGTDTQYF

v_gene: TRBV10-3
CDR3aa: CAISDGGFEAFF

v_gene: TRBV29-1
CDR3aa: CSVDRVLAGDLAKNIQYF

v_gene: TRBV4-1
CDR3aa: CASTDYLLAGRDTQYF

v_gene: TRBV6-2/TRBV6-3
CDR3aa: CASSHRVEKLFF

v_gene: TRBV7-3
CDR3aa: CASSLTFRFSGHTQYF

v_gene: TRBV4-3
CDR3aa: CASSQEYGTGTLPFNYGYTF

v_gene: TRBV29-1
CDR3aa: CSVVRQSTDTQYF

v_gene: TRBV28
CDR3aa: CASSLATTYGYTF

v_gene: TRBV27
CDR3aa: CASSLSWGEYEQYF

v_gene: TRBV7-8
CDR3aa: CASSWSPKGTAPEKNIQYF

v_gene: TRBV4-3
CDR3aa: CASSPSRLAGGSTDTQYF

v_gene: TRBV3-1
CDR3aa: CASKGMVSDTQYF

v_gene: TRBV24-1
CDR3aa: CATSDLPRLSTDTQYF

v_gene: TRBV27
CDR3aa: CASKEFSSTISSGNTIYF

v_gene: TRBV7-9
CDR3aa: CASSFSPSWPSTDTQYF

v_gene: TRBV29-1
CDR3aa: CSVEEVGRGSPYEQYF

v_gene: TRBV10-3
CDR3aa: CAISWDRLSEQFF

v_gene: TRBV4-3
CDR3aa: CASSQNQGPTEAFF

v_gene: TRBV12-3/TRBV12-4
CDR3aa: CASSRRQGYNEQFF

v_gene: TRBV20-1
CDR3aa: CSALPGQGVLNEQYF

v_gene: TRBV12-3/TRBV12-4
CDR3aa: CASSWDSDIYGYTF

v_gene: TRBV29-1
CDR3aa: CSATGQYYEQYF

v_gene: TRBV20-1
CDR3aa: CSAGQTGLSTDTQYF

v_gene: TRBV12-3/TRBV12-4
CDR3aa: CASSYHKTQYF

v_gene: TRBV28
CDR3aa: CASSLTGSTQYF

v_gene: TRBV10-3
CDR3aa: CAIKDTEGPAGYTF

v_gene: TRBV28
CDR3aa: CASIPTSPFYEQYF

v_gene: TRBV27
CDR3aa: CASSHGRGTANYGYTF

v_gene: TRBV20-1
CDR3aa: CSASWLEGHNEQFF

v_gene: TRBV7-2
CDR3aa: CASSPSTGTSSSYEQYF

v_gene: TRBV19
CDR3aa: CASSQIDRGSFF

v_gene: TRBV20-1
CDR3aa: CSATHSVNYGYTF

v_gene: TRBV5-1
CDR3aa: CASSSPDLQISGANVLTF